This T cell receptor (beta chain) was captured by sequencing in a study of T cell repertoires in cytomegalovirus infection. TCRdb ran MiXCR on the reads and lists one entry per CDR3 protein. This table has roughly 320,000 distinct CDR3 sequences, around 9.1% appearing once. Many counts were recorded for this clonotype. V was pared by 1 base and J by 5 bases, with 14 bases between. The CDR3 sequence is 15 residues long. Germline V gene data show CDR1 as SGHTA and CDR2 as FQGNSA. This sequence was found in a human donor in good health (CMV status not recorded). Some clones in this sample may be carry-over from other donors' samples. The rearrangement joins TRBV7-2 to TRBJ2-5; D is undetermined. Sample: PBMCs. The CDR3 here is CASSLDSRWLETQYF. Written as DNA, the CDR3 is TGTGCCAGCAGCTTAGACTCCAGGTGGTTGGAGACCCAGTACTTC.